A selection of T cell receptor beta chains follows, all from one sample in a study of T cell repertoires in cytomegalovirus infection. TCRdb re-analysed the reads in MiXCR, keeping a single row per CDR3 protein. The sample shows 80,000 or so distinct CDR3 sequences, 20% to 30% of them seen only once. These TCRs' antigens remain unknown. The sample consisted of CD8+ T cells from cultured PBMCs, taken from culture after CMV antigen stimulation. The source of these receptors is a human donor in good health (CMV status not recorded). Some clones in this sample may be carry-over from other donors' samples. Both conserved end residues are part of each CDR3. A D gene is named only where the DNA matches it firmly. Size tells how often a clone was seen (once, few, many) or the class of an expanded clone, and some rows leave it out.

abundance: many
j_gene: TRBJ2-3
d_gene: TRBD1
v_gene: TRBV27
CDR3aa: CASSLSLGQVADTQYF
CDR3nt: TGTGCCAGCAGTTTATCTCTCGGACAGGTGGCAGATACGCAGTATTTT

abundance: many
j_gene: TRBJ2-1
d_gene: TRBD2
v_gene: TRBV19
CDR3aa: CASSTLAVYSYNEQFF
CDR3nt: TGTGCCAGTAGTACGCTAGCGGTATACTCCTACAATGAGCAGTTCTTC

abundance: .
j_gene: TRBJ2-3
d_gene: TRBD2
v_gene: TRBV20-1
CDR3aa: CSARDLGLSSGGATDTQYF
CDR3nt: TGCAGTGCTAGAGACCTCGGCCTCTCTAGCGGGGGGGCGACAGATACGCAGTATTTT

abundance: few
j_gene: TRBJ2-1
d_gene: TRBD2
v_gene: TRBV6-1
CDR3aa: CASSDGTSGRARSEQFF
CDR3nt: TGTGCCAGCAGTGACGGGACTAGCGGGAGGGCCCGAAGTGAGCAGTTCTTC

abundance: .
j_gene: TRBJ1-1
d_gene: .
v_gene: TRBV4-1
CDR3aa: CASSRGGYREVDTEAFF
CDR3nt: TGCGCCAGCAGCCGAGGAGGGTACAGGGAAGTGGACACTGAAGCTTTCTTT

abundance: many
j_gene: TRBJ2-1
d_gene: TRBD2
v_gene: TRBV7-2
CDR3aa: CASSFTLILAMNEQFF
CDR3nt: TGTGCCAGCAGCTTTACATTGATACTAGCGATGAATGAGCAGTTCTTC

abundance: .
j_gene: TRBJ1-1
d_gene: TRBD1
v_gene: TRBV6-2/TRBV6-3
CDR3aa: CASSYWDRGHTEAFF
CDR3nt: TGTGCCAGCAGTTACTGGGACAGGGGGCACACTGAAGCTTTCTTT

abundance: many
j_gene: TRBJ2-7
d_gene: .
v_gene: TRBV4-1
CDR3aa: CASSQATGGYEQYF
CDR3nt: TGCGCCAGCAGCCAGGCGACCGGAGGGTACGAGCAGTACTTC

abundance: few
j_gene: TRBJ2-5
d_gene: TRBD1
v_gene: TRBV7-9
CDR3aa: CASSFQQGEETQYF
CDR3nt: TGTGCCAGCAGCTTCCAACAGGGGGAGGAGACCCAGTACTTC

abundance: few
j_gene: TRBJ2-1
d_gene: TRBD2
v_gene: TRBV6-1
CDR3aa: CASSEVGTSINEQFF
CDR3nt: TGTGCCAGCAGTGAAGTAGGGACTAGCATTAATGAGCAGTTCTTC

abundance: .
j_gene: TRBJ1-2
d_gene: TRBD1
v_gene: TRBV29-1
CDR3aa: CSVEDLGQGGNGYTF
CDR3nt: TGCAGCGTTGAAGATCTTGGACAGGGGGGGAATGGCTACACCTTC

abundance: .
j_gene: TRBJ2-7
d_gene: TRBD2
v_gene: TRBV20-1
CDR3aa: CSARENSGGADEQYF
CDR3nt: TGCAGTGCTAGAGAGAATAGCGGGGGGGCCGACGAGCAGTACTTC

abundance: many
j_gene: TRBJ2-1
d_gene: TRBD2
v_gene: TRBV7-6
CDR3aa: CASSLGGLADAYNEQFF
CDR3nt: TGTGCCAGCAGCTTAGGGGGACTAGCGGATGCCTACAATGAGCAGTTCTTC